The next 3 T cell receptor beta chains were all read from a single sample in a study of molecular identifiers for immune sequencing clone quantification. TCRdb used MiXCR to reprocess the PCR reads, holding one entry per CDR3 protein. The table shows fewer than 350,000 distinct CDR3 sequences, with about a fifth occurring only once. The sample comprised naive CD8+ T cells from blood, with Jurkat cell RNA spiked in. Stated subset: FACS-sorted CD8+CD4-CCR7+CD45RA+ naive T cells. All receptors derive from a human donor in good health. Some libraries in this study had Jurkat cell RNA spiked in.

At least ten counts were recorded for this clonotype. The chain couples TRBV27 to TRBJ2-7; 8 positions match TRBD1. Germline CDR1 and CDR2: MNHEY and SMNVEV (reference sequence). The CDR3 loop spans 15 amino acids. J was trimmed by 4 bases and V by 2 bases; bases with no gene match: 7. Written as DNA, the CDR3 is TGTGCCAGCAGTTTACGAGGGCAGGGGGCATACGAGCAGTACTTC. Its protein is CASSLRGQGAYEQYF.

With regard to this clonotype: A much larger clonotype is one base distant, so this may be a read error. The chain recombines TRBV5-6 with TRBJ2-1; the D is unclear. The germline V and J ends were trimmed by 1 base and 8 bases, with 13 bases remaining between them. The germline V gene has CDR1 SGHDT and CDR2 YYEEEE. This CDR3 contains 14 residues. The CDR3 DNA follows: TGTGCCAGCAGCTTGTCCCTAGTTGAGGATGAGCAGTTCTTC. Residues: CASSLSLVEDEQFF. Using reference TRBV5-6 and TRBJ2-1 for the parts outside the CDR3, the full variable domain is DAGVTQSPTHLIKTRGQQVTLRCSPKSGHDTVSWYQQALGQGPQFIFQYYEEEERQRGNFPDRFSGHQFPNYSSELNVNALLLGDSALYLCASSLSLVEDEQFFGPGTRLTVL.

Regarding this clonotype: This may stem from a read error, because a much larger clone lies one nucleotide away. The rearrangement uses TRBV5-3 and TRBJ2-3, with D perhaps TRBD1 (5 bases). TRBV5-3 qualifies as an ORF whose function is uncertain. There are 15 residues in the CDR3. CDR3 loop: CASSLFQGLTGTQYF. The CDR3 DNA follows: TGTGCCAGCAGCTTGTTCCAGGGTCTCACAGGTACGCAGTATTTT.